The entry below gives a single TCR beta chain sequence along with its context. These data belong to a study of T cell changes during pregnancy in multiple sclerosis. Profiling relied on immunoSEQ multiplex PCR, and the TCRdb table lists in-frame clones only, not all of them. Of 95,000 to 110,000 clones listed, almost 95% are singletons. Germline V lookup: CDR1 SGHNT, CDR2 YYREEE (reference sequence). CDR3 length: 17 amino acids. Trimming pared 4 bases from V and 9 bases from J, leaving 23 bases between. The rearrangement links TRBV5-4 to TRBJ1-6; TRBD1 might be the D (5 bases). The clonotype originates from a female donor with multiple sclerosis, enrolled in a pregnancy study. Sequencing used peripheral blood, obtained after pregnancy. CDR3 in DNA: TGTGCCAGCAGCCTGCGGGGCTGGGGAAGGGAACGTTCACCCCTCCACTTT. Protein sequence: CASSLRGWGRERSPLHF.